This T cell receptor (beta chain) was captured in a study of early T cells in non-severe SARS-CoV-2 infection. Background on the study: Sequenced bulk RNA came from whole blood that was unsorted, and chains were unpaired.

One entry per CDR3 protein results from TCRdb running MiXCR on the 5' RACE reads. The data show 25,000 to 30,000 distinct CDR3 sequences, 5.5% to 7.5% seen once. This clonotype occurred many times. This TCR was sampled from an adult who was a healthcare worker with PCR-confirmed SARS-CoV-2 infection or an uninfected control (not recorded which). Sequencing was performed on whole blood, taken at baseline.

The CDR3 protein is CASRKIPGQGRTGELFF. The CDR3 DNA follows: TGTGCCAGCAGAAAGATACCGGGACAGGGAAGAACCGGGGAGCTGTTTTTT. V usage is TRBV6-2 or TRBV6-3 and J usage is TRBJ2-2; 9 nucleotides match TRBD1. The germline CDR1 and CDR2 sequences are MNHEY and SVGEGT. V was clipped by 6 bases and J by 5 bases; unmatched bases: 13. CDR3 length: 17 amino acids.